The 28 T cell receptor beta chains listed next were all sequenced from one sample in a study of T cells in Graves' hyperthyroidism and ophthalmopathy. The investigators amplified TCR beta CDR3 regions from RNA transcripts. HTBI primers were employed in a first-round RT-PCR of the TCR CDR3. TCRdb reprocessed the multiplex PCR reads via MiXCR and lists one record per CDR3 protein. The sample lists around 500,000 distinct CDR3 sequences, 15% to 20% occurring once. Sample: blood. The receptors were sampled from a woman aged 25 to 39 with Graves' ophthalmopathy.

This clonotype has ten or more counts. V is TRBV12-3 or TRBV12-4 and J is TRBJ1-6, with a possible D match to TRBD1 (5 bases). This CDR3 has 14 residues. V dropped 4 bases and J dropped 7 bases, with 11 bases sitting between them. The CDR3: CASSSYHRNSPLHF. The CDR3 region has the DNA TGTGCCAGCAGTTCCTATCACAGGAATTCACCCCTCCACTTT.

This clonotype appeared a few times. In DNA form, the CDR3 reads TGTGCCTGGGACCTACGGGGGGAGCAGTACTTC. It yields the protein CAWDLRGEQYF. V is TRBV30 and J is TRBJ2-7; D might be TRBD2 (6 bases). Trimming took off 5 bases at V and 7 bases at J, with 12 bases between the two ends. CDR1 and CDR2 (germline): GTSNPN, SVGIG (reference sequence). This CDR3 region has 11 residues. The variable domain in full, completed from reference TRBV30 and TRBJ2-7, reads SQTIHQWPATLVQPVGSPLSLECTVEGTSNPNLYWYRQAAGRGLQLLFYSVGIGQISSEVPQNLSASRPQDRQFILSSKKLLLSDSGFYLCAWDLRGEQYFGPGTRLTVT.

The genes are TRBV2 and TRBJ1-2; 9 nucleotides agree with TRBD1. The junction had 8 bases not matched to a gene; V was cut back by 6 bases and J by 6 bases. The CDR3 covers 14 residues. Germline V gene sequence: CDR1 SNHLY, CDR2 FYNNEI. CDR3 protein: CASREGQGRHGYTF. The CDR3 DNA reads as TGTGCCAGCAGGGAGGGACAGGGCCGTCATGGCTACACCTTC.

This clonotype has more than one count but fewer than ten. This chain links TRBV4-1 with TRBJ2-2; TRBD2 matches 9 bases. With V trimmed by 5 bases and J by 3 bases, 7 bases remained unmatched. CDR3 length equals 16 residues. Germline V gene data show CDR1 as MGHRA and CDR2 as YSYEKL. CDR3 in amino acids: CASSARAGGDTGELFF. Written as DNA, the CDR3 is TGCGCCAGCAGCGCGCGAGCGGGAGGAGACACCGGGGAGCTGTTTTTT.

The chain links TRBV6-1 to TRBJ1-5, with D unclear. This CDR3 is 12 amino acids long. The V end lost 7 bases, the J end lost 5 bases, and 9 bases lay between the germline ends. Germline V gene lookup returns CDR1 MNHNS and CDR2 SASEGT. The CDR3 nucleotides are TGTGCCAGCACCCAATGGGATCAGCCCCAGCATTTT. Its protein product is CASTQWDQPQHF.

This clonotype has at least ten counts. The chain carries TRBV28 and TRBJ1-6; unclear D gene. Looked up from germline, CDR1 is MDHEN and CDR2 is SYDVKM. Trimming pared 1 base from V and 4 bases from J, leaving 11 bases between. The CDR3 is made up of 16 amino acids. The CDR3 protein is CASSLFREFYNSPLHF. The CDR3 region has the DNA TGTGCCAGCAGTTTATTCCGGGAATTTTATAATTCACCCCTCCACTTT.

In this sample, this clonotype turned up many times. The chain carries TRBV28 and TRBJ1-2; D may be TRBD1 (5 bases). The CDR3 length is 13 residues. Germline loops: CDR1 MDHEN, CDR2 SYDVKM. Trimming removed 5 bases at V and 4 bases at J, with 11 bases between. The CDR3 region is CASSGHPAYGYTF. CDR3 DNA: TGTGCCAGCAGTGGACACCCCGCCTATGGCTACACCTTC.

This clonotype was observed many times. Written as DNA, the CDR3 is TGTGCCAGCTCACCAGTAGGCCAAGAGACCCAGTACTTC. Translation gives CASSPVGQETQYF. The chain couples TRBV18 to TRBJ2-5; D is unclear. Germline V gives CDR1 KGHSH, CDR2 LQKENI. There are 13 residues in the CDR3. Trimming pared 2 bases from V and 1 base from J, leaving 5 bases between.

This clonotype was seen a single time. This sequence joins TRBV7-2 and TRBJ2-2, with 8 bases matching TRBD2. J gave up 5 bases and V 0 bases, and 11 bases lay outside the gene matches. Germline-derived CDR1 and CDR2 are SGHTA and FQGNSA. The CDR3 is 18 amino acids. CDR3 bases: TGTGCCAGCAGCTTAGCGGGAGCGGGAGTAGGTTGGACCGGGGAGCTGTTTTTT. Amino acid sequence: CASSLAGAGVGWTGELFF.

Only a few counts were recorded for this clonotype. The chain recombines TRBV5-1 with TRBJ2-3; D gene uncertain. Germline V gene lookup returns CDR1 SGHRS and CDR2 YFSETQ. Trimming pared 5 bases from V and 0 bases from J, leaving 10 bases between. The CDR3 extends over 14 amino acids. The CDR3 DNA follows: TGCGCCAGCAGGAGTTCAGCTAGCACAGATACGCAGTATTTT. This encodes CASRSSASTDTQYF. Variable domain in full (rest from reference TRBV5-1 and TRBJ2-3): KAGVTQTPRYLIKTRGQQVTLSCSPISGHRSVSWYQQTPGQGLQFLFEYFSETQRNKGNFPGRFSGRQFSNSRSEMNVSTLELGDSALYLCASRSSASTDTQYFGPGTRLTVL.

This clonotype was seen a few times. V is TRBV20-1 and J is TRBJ2-7; the D gene could be TRBD1 or TRBD2 (6 bases each). The V end lost 4 bases, the J end lost 2 bases, and 18 bases lay between the germline ends. Germline CDR1 reads DFQATT; CDR2 reads SNEGSKA (reference sequence). CDR3 length: 15 residues. The CDR3 region has the DNA TGCAGTGCTAAGGAAGGGGGGACACACCCCTACGAGCAGTACTTC. This encodes CSAKEGGTHPYEQYF.

Many counts were recorded for this clonotype. The chain is built from TRBV30 and TRBJ2-5; 9 nucleotides line up with TRBD1. After removal of 5 bases from V and 4 bases from J, the junction contained 8 bases not matched to a gene. Germline V gives CDR1 GTSNPN, CDR2 SVGIG (reference sequence). This CDR3 has 14 amino acids. CDR3 DNA: TGTGCCTGGGACAGGGGGATGGAAGGAGAGACCCAGTACTTC. Translated: CAWDRGMEGETQYF. The variable domain in full, completed from reference TRBV30 and TRBJ2-5, reads SQTIHQWPATLVQPVGSPLSLECTVEGTSNPNLYWYRQAAGRGLQLLFYSVGIGQISSEVPQNLSASRPQDRQFILSSKKLLLSDSGFYLCAWDRGMEGETQYFGPGTRLLVL.

This clonotype was seen many times. The rearrangement joins TRBV5-1 to TRBJ2-7, with D maybe TRBD2 (6 bases). This CDR3 is 17 amino acids long. V was clipped by 0 bases and J by 0 bases, with 16 bases between them. The germline gives CDR1 SGHRS, CDR2 YFSETQ. CDR3 bases: TGCGCCAGCAGCTTGGCCCTGGGAGGCGGGAACTCCTACGAGCAGTACTTC. Its translation: CASSLALGGGNSYEQYF. Full variable domain (missing parts from reference TRBV5-1 and TRBJ2-7): KAGVTQTPRYLIKTRGQQVTLSCSPISGHRSVSWYQQTPGQGLQFLFEYFSETQRNKGNFPGRFSGRQFSNSRSEMNVSTLELGDSALYLCASSLALGGGNSYEQYFGPGTRLTVT.

This clonotype was seen at least ten times. The chain links TRBV7-3 to TRBJ2-1; 8 bases are shared with TRBD1. V lost 8 bases, J lost 5 bases, and 5 bases stayed unmatched. From germline, CDR1 is SGHTA and CDR2 FQGTGA. This CDR3 is 13 amino acids long. The CDR3 nucleotides read TGTGCCAGCTCCTCGGACAGGGACAATGAGCAGTTCTTC. This gives the protein CASSSDRDNEQFF. Filled out from reference TRBV7-3 and TRBJ2-1, the complete variable domain reads GAGVSQTPSNKVTEKGKYVELRCDPISGHTALYWYRQSLGQGPEFLIYFQGTGAADDSGLPNDRFFAVRPEGSVSTLKIQRTERGDSAVYLCASSSDRDNEQFFGPGTRLTVL.

The CDR3 DNA reads TGCGCCAGCAGTCCTAACGACTTTTCCACAGATACGCAGTATTTT. Its translation: CASSPNDFSTDTQYF. V gene TRBV5-1 combines with J gene TRBJ2-3; D is uncertain. V dropped 5 bases and J dropped 2 bases, with 15 bases sitting between them. CDR1 is SGHRS, CDR2 YFSETQ, per germline. The CDR3 runs to 15 residues.

This clonotype was picked up many times. The chain employs TRBV3-1 and TRBJ2-1; 8 bases align to TRBD2. The trim removed 1 base at V and 4 bases at J, leaving 9 bases unmatched. The germline CDR1 and CDR2 sequences are LGHDT and YNNKEL (reference sequence). This CDR3 has 17 residues. CDR3 amino acids: CASSQGVSGTYYNEQFF. The CDR3 nucleotides read TGTGCCAGCAGCCAAGGAGTTAGCGGGACTTATTACAATGAGCAGTTCTTC.

As regards this clonotype: Possible read error: a much larger clone is one base away. The rearrangement links TRBV5-1 to TRBJ1-1, with D uncertain. The germline V and J ends were trimmed by 3 bases and 7 bases, with 19 bases remaining between them. Per germline, CDR1 SGHRS and CDR2 YFSETQ. The CDR3 loop spans 15 amino acids. This CDR3 is CASSSALGSVDEAFF. The CDR3 DNA follows: TGCGCCAGCAGCTCGGCGCTGGGTTCGGTGGATGAAGCTTTCTTT. The full variable domain, with the rest looked up from reference TRBV5-1 and TRBJ1-1, is KAGVTQTPRYLIKTRGQQVTLSCSPISGHRSVSWYQQTPGQGLQFLFEYFSETQRNKGNFPGRFSGRQFSNSRSEMNVSTLELGDSALYLCASSSALGSVDEAFFGQGTRLTVV.

This clonotype was found many times. The V call is TRBV20-1, the J call TRBJ1-4, with 9 bases that match TRBD1. This CDR3 spans 14 amino acids. Germline V gives CDR1 DFQATT, CDR2 SNEGSKA (reference sequence). Trimming cost V 5 bases and J 10 bases; bases outside gene matches: 11. CDR3: CSAPRTGDGAKLFF. The CDR3 coding sequence is TGCAGTGCTCCCCGGACAGGGGATGGTGCAAAACTGTTTTTT.

This clonotype was counted between two and nine times. The rearrangement joins TRBV10-1 to TRBJ2-3; TRBD1 matches at 7 bases. Trimming took 6 bases from V and 6 from J; bases not matched to a gene: 3. The CDR3 loop spans 12 amino acids. The V gene's germline CDR1 is WNHNN and CDR2 SYGVQD (reference sequence). The CDR3 protein is CASRDRFDTQYF. DNA of the CDR3: TGCGCCAGCAGGGACAGGTTTGATACGCAGTATTTT.

This clonotype was recorded at least ten times. The V call is TRBV12-3 or TRBV12-4, the J call TRBJ1-1, with TRBD1 as a possible D gene (5 bases). Trimming stripped 3 bases from V and 4 bases from J, with 24 bases between. CDR3 length equals 18 residues. CDR3 region: CASSLNSGTFDPATEAFF. The CDR3 DNA reads as TGTGCCAGCAGTTTGAACTCAGGGACGTTCGATCCCGCCACTGAAGCTTTCTTT.

This clonotype was observed many times. The J gene is TRBJ2-5, the V gene TRBV6-1; maybe TRBD2 (6 bases). This CDR3 has 14 residues. The germline gives CDR1 MNHNS, CDR2 SASEGT. V was shortened by 5 bases and J by 3 bases, with 13 bases between the two germline ends. CDR3 sequence: CASSSPRREETQYF. CDR3 bases: TGTGCCAGCAGTTCCCCGAGGAGGGAAGAGACCCAGTACTTC.

This clonotype was seen repeatedly, ten times or more. The rearrangement links TRBV7-2 to TRBJ1-1, with 9 bases that match TRBD1. J lost 9 bases, V lost 4 bases, and 3 bases had no gene match. This CDR3 has 12 residues. CDR1 SGHTA and CDR2 FQGNSA come from the germline V gene. The CDR3, as DNA: TGTGCCAGCAGCTCCCACAGGGGGCAAGCTTTCTTT. Translated, it gives CASSSHRGQAFF.

This clonotype was counted between two and nine times. The chain uses TRBV28 and TRBJ2-5; D gene unclear. Germline lookup yields CDR1 MDHEN and CDR2 SYDVKM. Trimming stripped 8 bases from V and 5 bases from J, with 15 bases between. CDR3 size: 13 residues. The CDR3 here is CASHSRVVETQYF. CDR3 in DNA: TGTGCCAGCCATTCTCGAGTTGTCGAGACCCAGTACTTC.

The rearrangement joins TRBV11-2 to TRBJ2-3; a weak D match, TRBD1 (6 bases). The length of the CDR3 is 15 residues. The germline V gene has CDR1 SGHAT and CDR2 FQNNGV. Deletions cut 2 bases from V and 5 bases from J, with 14 bases between. The CDR3 is CASSLWTVNGDTQYF. The CDR3 DNA is TGTGCCAGCAGCTTATGGACAGTTAATGGAGATACGCAGTATTTT.

This clonotype was found many times. This chain links TRBV27 with TRBJ2-7; TRBD2 might be the D (5 bases). The CDR3 sequence is 17 residues long. Per germline, CDR1 MNHEY and CDR2 SMNVEV (reference sequence). The V and J ends lost 3 bases and 0 bases respectively, with 18 bases between them. CDR3 coding DNA: TGTGCCAGCAGTTTTCCTGGACTGAGGCGGAGCTCCTACGAGCAGTACTTC. This gives the protein CASSFPGLRRSSYEQYF.

This clonotype was recorded a few times. V and J are TRBV27 and TRBJ1-4; 9 positions match TRBD1. With 5 bases clipped from V and 8 bases from J, the junction kept 3 bases outside the gene matches. CDR1 is MNHEY and CDR2 is SMNVEV in the germline V gene (reference sequence). This CDR3 is built from 13 residues. For the CDR3, the DNA is TGTGCCAGCAGTGGACAGGGGAGGGAAAAACTGTTTTTT. Its translation is CASSGQGREKLFF.

Ten or more counts support this clonotype. CDR3 DNA: TGTGCCAGCAGCCCCACAGGGCCGTTGGCAGATACGCAGTATTTT. Amino acids: CASSPTGPLADTQYF. The chain links TRBV2 to TRBJ2-3; possible D gene TRBD1, 6 bases. The CDR3 contains 15 residues. CDR1 is SNHLY and CDR2 is FYNNEI in the germline V gene. V lost 6 bases and J lost 4, with 17 bases in between.

This clonotype was detected a few times. CDR3 sequence: CASRGILNNSPLHF. The CDR3 nucleotides read TGTGCCAGCAGAGGGATCCTAAATAATTCACCCCTCCACTTT. The chain uses TRBV27 and TRBJ1-6; D is unclear. Germline-derived CDR1 and CDR2 are MNHEY and SMNVEV (reference sequence). V gave up 6 bases and J gave up 5 bases, with 11 bases separating them. This CDR3 contains 14 residues.